The clone carrying this T cell receptor beta chain was observed once. Its antigen is not known. This record belongs to a study of CD8+ T cells in alopecia areata. Study context: Affected scalp percentage set treated patients' severity scores.

Following extraction, RNA underwent reverse transcription to cDNA, which served as the sequencing template. Repertoires were generated with immunoSEQ multiplex PCR, while TCRdb's copy carries only in-frame clones and drops some. The table lists 140,000 to 150,000 clones, around 50% of them singletons. Described treatment: oral pan-JAK inhibitor, 5-10 mg twice daily. The researchers isolated CD4+ and CD8+ T cells from PBMCs by sorting. Findings and caveats of the study: In scalp and blood, many expanded lesional clones persisted during tofacitinib. Higher clonality and more expanded CD8+ clones appeared in lesional than normal scalp.

V was pared by 5 bases and J by 2 bases, with 5 bases of the junction left unmatched. Germline CDR1 reads MNHEY; CDR2 reads SMNVEV (reference sequence). The CDR3 totals 15 residues. V gene TRBV27 combines with J gene TRBJ2-5; TRBD2 agrees at 10 bases. Here the sequenced sample was CD8+ T cells sorted from blood, taken at week 4, from a patient treated with tofacitinib. The source of this sequence is a human donor with alopecia areata. DNA of the CDR3: TGTGCCAGCAGTCCCGGGACTAGCGAACAAGAGACCCAGTACTTC. This gives the protein CASSPGTSEQETQYF.